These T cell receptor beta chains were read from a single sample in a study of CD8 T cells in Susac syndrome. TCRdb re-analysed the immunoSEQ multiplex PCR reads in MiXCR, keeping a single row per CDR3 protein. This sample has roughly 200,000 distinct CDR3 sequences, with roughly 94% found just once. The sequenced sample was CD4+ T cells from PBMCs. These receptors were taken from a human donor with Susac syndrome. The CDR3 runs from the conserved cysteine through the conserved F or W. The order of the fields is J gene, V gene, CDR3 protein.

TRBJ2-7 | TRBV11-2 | CASSFPGPYEQYF
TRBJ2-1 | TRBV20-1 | CSARASGISQEQFF
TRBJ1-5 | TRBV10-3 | CAISDDRGGQPQHF
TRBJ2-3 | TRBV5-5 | CASSAGTGTPDTQYF
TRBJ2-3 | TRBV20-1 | CSACGGGTDTQYF
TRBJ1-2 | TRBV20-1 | CSAIYNYGYTF
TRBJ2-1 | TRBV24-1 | CATSDLTSGSYNEQFF
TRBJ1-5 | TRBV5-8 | CASSLLDRFIGEDQPQHF
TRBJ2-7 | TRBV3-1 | CASSADRQGLREQYF
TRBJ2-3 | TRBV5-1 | CASSSRLTGAGTDTQYF
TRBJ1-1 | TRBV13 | CASSFPGDRYTEAFF
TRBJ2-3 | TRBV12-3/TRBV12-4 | CASSSGGPTRTQYF
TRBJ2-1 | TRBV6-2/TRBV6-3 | CASSYTRPHFEQFF
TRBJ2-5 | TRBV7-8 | CASSRIAETQYF
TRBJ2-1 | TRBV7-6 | CASSSPGTSGKREQFF
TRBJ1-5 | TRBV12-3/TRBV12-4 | CASTQLGGFGNQPQHF
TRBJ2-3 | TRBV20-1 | CSASSGGASVTDTQYF
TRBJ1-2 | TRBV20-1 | CSASVTANYGYTF
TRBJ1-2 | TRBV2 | CASSGRATYGYTF
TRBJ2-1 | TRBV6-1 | CATDFIGQFF
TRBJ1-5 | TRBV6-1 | CASGEQDQPQHF
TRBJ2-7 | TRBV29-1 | CSVPTGGHEQYF
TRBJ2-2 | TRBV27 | CASSLTGGTGELFF
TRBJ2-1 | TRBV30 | CAWSVGQLRFF
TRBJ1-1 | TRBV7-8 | CASSKKTGDYTEAFF
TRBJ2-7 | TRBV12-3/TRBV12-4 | CASSFLGQGRDEQYF
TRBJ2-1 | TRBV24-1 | CATSDNARGPVWDEQFF
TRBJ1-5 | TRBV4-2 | CASSQGDRDNQPQHF
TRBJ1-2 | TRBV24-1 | CATSDPRPGQGYGYTF
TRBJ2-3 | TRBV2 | CASSPPRLAGTTDTQYF
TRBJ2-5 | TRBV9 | CASSERTGLVGETQYF
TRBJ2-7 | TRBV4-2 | CASSQGALQGWSYEQYF
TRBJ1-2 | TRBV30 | CAWREPGWRNGYTF
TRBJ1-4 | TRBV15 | CATSRGRTNEKLFF
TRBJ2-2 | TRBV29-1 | CSVEAGRTLTGELFF
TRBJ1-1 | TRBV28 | CASSLRQLNTEAFF
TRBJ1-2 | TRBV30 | CAWSGGNVYTF
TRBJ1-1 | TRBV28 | CASSRPQVIGYAEAFF
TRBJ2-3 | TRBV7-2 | CASKTTSGLSTDTQYF
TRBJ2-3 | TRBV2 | CASRTGGRGRDTQYF
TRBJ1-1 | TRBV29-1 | CSVEDGQVMNTEAFF
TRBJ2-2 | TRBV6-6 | CASSTTGRDTGELFF
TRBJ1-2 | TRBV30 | CAWVGPTPRYGYTF